This passage covers 30 T cell receptor beta chains from one sample sequenced in a study of identical twins' blood T cells. MiXCR, applied by TCRdb to the 5' RACE reads, yields one record per CDR3 protein. The table shows 350,000 to 450,000 distinct CDR3 sequences, with over 25% occurring only once. Sequences were obtained from PBMCs. The receptors originated from a woman aged 18 to 55 in good health.

This rearrangement joins TRBV29-1 to TRBJ1-2; no clear D gene. The V and J ends lost 0 bases and 8 bases respectively, with 7 bases between them. Germline loops: CDR1 SQVTM, CDR2 ANQGSEA. The CDR3 is made up of 11 amino acids. Here the CDR3 DNA reads TGCAGCGTTGAAGATCAGGAAGGCTACACCTTC. It is translated as CSVEDQEGYTF.

Concerning this clonotype itself: Sequence at one end of the junction differs from germline and may be a read error. This chain joins TRBV9 and TRBJ2-7; a weak D match, TRBD1 (5 bases). Germline V gene sequence: CDR1 SGDLS, CDR2 YYNGEE. The CDR3 loop spans 13 amino acids. The CDR3 DNA is TGTGCCAGCGGCGTAGCTATGGGGCTCGAGCAGTACTTC. Translating it yields CASGVAMGLEQYF. Variable domain in full (rest from reference TRBV9 and TRBJ2-7): DSGVTQTPKHLITATGQRVTLRCSPRSGDLSVYWYQQSLDQGLQFLIQYYNGEERAKGNILERFSAQQFPDLHSELNLSSLELGDSALYFCASGVAMGLEQYFGPGTRLTVT.

This clonotype was observed a handful of times. The chain couples TRBV29-1 to TRBJ1-2; no firm D call. Germline CDR1 is SQVTM and CDR2 is ANQGSEA. V lost 2 bases to trimming and J lost 3 bases, with 10 bases between them. There are 13 residues in the CDR3. The CDR3 sequence is CSVEKASDYGYTF. As DNA, the CDR3 is TGCAGCGTTGAAAAGGCGAGCGACTATGGCTACACCTTC.

In regard to this clonotype: This may arise from a read error, as a much more abundant clone is one base away. The V call is TRBV6-1, the J call TRBJ2-5; possible D gene TRBD2, 6 bases. Germline loops: CDR1 MNHNS, CDR2 SASEGT. The CDR3 consists of 15 residues. The CDR3 protein is CTSSGRGGGQETQYF. The CDR3 DNA follows: TGTACCAGCAGTGGCCGTGGGGGAGGTCAAGAGACCCAGTACTTC.

The chain has TRBV5-1 and TRBJ1-1; D remains ambiguous. V was cut by 1 base and J by 2 bases, with 12 bases left in between. Germline-derived CDR1 and CDR2 are SGHRS and YFSETQ. This CDR3 has 15 residues. The DNA of the CDR3 is TGCGCCAGCAGCTTGAGTGGCAGGCTTAACACTGAAGCTTTCTTT. Amino acid sequence: CASSLSGRLNTEAFF.

CDR3: CASSPNDMNTEAFF. CDR3 in DNA: TGTGCCAGCTCACCGAATGACATGAACACTGAAGCTTTCTTT. This rearrangement joins TRBV18 to TRBJ1-1; D not certain. The CDR3 totals 14 residues. V was clipped by 3 bases and J by 0 bases, with 8 bases between them. Germline V CDR1 and CDR2: KGHSH, LQKENI.

The chain has TRBV4-1 and TRBJ2-7; 7 bases fit TRBD1. Germline CDR1 MGHRA, CDR2 YSYEKL. The CDR3 is 15 amino acids. J lost 3 bases, V lost 0 bases, and 5 bases had no gene match. CDR3 nucleotides: TGCGCCAGCAGCCAAGATTATGGGACAGACTACGAGCAGTACTTC. The encoded protein is CASSQDYGTDYEQYF.

This chain links TRBV14 with TRBJ1-1; D possibly corresponds to TRBD1 (6 bases). The germline gives CDR1 SGHDN, CDR2 FVKESK. V was pared by 0 bases and J by 4 bases, with 15 bases between. The CDR3 is 16 amino acids. This chain's CDR3 is CASSQERGALSTEAFF. CDR3 coding DNA: TGTGCCAGCAGCCAAGAGCGGGGGGCTCTGAGCACTGAAGCTTTCTTT.

Ten or more counts support this clonotype. The chain employs TRBV4-3 and TRBJ2-1; 8 bases match TRBD2. V dropped 4 bases and J dropped 2; count of bases not matched to a gene: 7. The CDR3 length is 16 residues. Germline-derived CDR1 and CDR2 are LGHNA and YSLEER. CDR3 loop: CASSLHLAGTYNEQFF. Written as DNA, the CDR3 is TGCGCCAGCAGCCTACACTTAGCGGGAACCTACAATGAGCAGTTCTTC.

At least ten counts were recorded for this clonotype. V is TRBV12-3 or TRBV12-4 and J is TRBJ1-5; unclear D gene. The CDR3 runs to 13 residues. Trimming removed 2 bases from V and 9 bases from J, with 11 bases in between. CDR3 in amino acids: CASSLNIGGPQHF. The CDR3 bases are TGTGCCAGCAGTTTAAACATAGGAGGGCCCCAGCATTTT.

The chain combines TRBV10-3 with TRBJ2-1, with TRBD1 matching 12 bases. The V gene end was trimmed by 2 bases and the J gene end by 7 bases; junction bases not matched to a gene: 6. The CDR3 runs to 16 residues. Germline V CDR1 and CDR2: ENHRY, SYGVKD. In DNA form, the CDR3 reads TGTGCCATCAGTGAGGGGGGACAGGGGGCCTGGAATGAGCAGTTCTTC. Translated: CAISEGGQGAWNEQFF.

This clonotype was seen a handful of times. The rearrangement links TRBV18 to TRBJ2-7, with a possible D match to TRBD1 (6 bases). CDR1 is KGHSH and CDR2 is LQKENI in the germline V gene. With 3 bases removed from V and 0 bases from J, the gap between germline ends came to 9 bases. The CDR3 runs to 14 residues. This CDR3 reads CASSPGQSSYEQYF. In DNA form, the CDR3 reads TGTGCCAGCTCACCTGGACAGAGCTCCTACGAGCAGTACTTC.

V gene TRBV18 combines with J gene TRBJ2-5, with 11 bases matching TRBD2. V was pared by 3 bases and J by 5 bases, with 5 bases of the junction left unmatched. Germline V CDR1 and CDR2: KGHSH, LQKENI. This CDR3 contains 15 residues. CDR3 nucleotide sequence: TGTGCCAGCTCACCGAAGGCTAGCGGGGGGGAGACCCAGTACTTC. This codes for CASSPKASGGETQYF. The full variable domain, rest sourced from reference TRBV18 and TRBJ2-5, is NAGVMQNPRHLVRRRGQEARLRCSPMKGHSHVYWYRQLPEEGLKFMVYLQKENIIDESGMPKERFSAEFPKEGPSILRIQQVVRGDSAAYFCASSPKASGGETQYFGPGTRLLVL.

In this sample, this clonotype turned up a few times. The V and J genes are TRBV20-1 and TRBJ1-1; D not certain. Germline CDR1 and CDR2: DFQATT and SNEGSKA (reference sequence). The V end was cut by 4 bases, the J end by 1 base, with 7 bases between. CDR3 length equals 12 residues. For the CDR3, the DNA is TGCAGTGCTATAAGGTCGAACACTGAAGCTTTCTTT. It codes for CSAIRSNTEAFF.

The chain joins TRBV2 to TRBJ1-1; the D is unclear. The CDR3 loop spans 16 amino acids. Germline lookup yields CDR1 SNHLY and CDR2 FYNNEI. V was cut by 5 bases and J by 2 bases, with 18 bases left in between. The CDR3 here is CASSPTAAGRNTEAFF. The CDR3 nucleotides are TGTGCCAGCAGTCCCACCGCAGCAGGAAGAAACACTGAAGCTTTCTTT.

This clonotype was detected many times. The chain uses TRBV10-3 and TRBJ2-5; D might be TRBD1 (5 bases). The CDR3 covers 14 residues. Between the trimmed V and J ends, which lost 2 bases and 2 bases, there was a span of 9 bases. Germline V gives CDR1 ENHRY, CDR2 SYGVKD. CDR3 DNA: TGTGCCATCAGTGAGGGGGCAGAACAAGAGACCCAGTACTTC. This sequence encodes CAISEGAEQETQYF.

This clonotype showed up just a few times. The rearrangement joins TRBV10-3 to TRBJ2-2; 9 nucleotides align to TRBD1. The V gene's germline CDR1 is ENHRY and CDR2 SYGVKD. The junction had 3 bases not matched to a gene; V was cut back by 6 bases and J by 4 bases. CDR3 length: 14 amino acids. CDR3 sequence reads: CAIRGTGTTGELFF. The CDR3 DNA sequence: TGTGCCATCAGGGGGACAGGGACCACCGGGGAGCTGTTTTTT.

This clonotype showed up many times. The chain joins TRBV7-9 to TRBJ1-6; D call uncertain. Germline V gene lookup returns CDR1 SEHNR and CDR2 FQNEAQ (reference sequence). CDR3 size: 12 residues. V lost 8 bases and J lost 7, with 9 bases in between. CDR3 DNA sequence: TGTGCCAGCGGTCGGGCAAATTCACCCCTCCACTTT. Its translation is CASGRANSPLHF.

To note about this clonotype: This clone may be a read error of a much larger clone one base away. Given the absence of the conserved phenylalanine or tryptophan at the CDR3 end, a read error is likely. The chain recombines TRBV2 with TRBJ2-7; D not certain. The germline CDR1 and CDR2 sequences are SNHLY and FYNNEI. Trimming removed 8 bases at V and 3 bases at J, with 5 bases between. The CDR3 spans 10 residues. The CDR3 DNA reads as TGTGCCAGCTCCATCTACGAGCAGTACTTA. It encodes CASSIYEQYL.

The table lists this clonotype with a few counts. The chain links TRBV2 to TRBJ2-1; 13 nucleotides agree with TRBD2. This CDR3 is 14 amino acids long. With 6 bases clipped from V and 9 bases from J, the junction kept 5 bases outside the gene matches. Germline CDR1 and CDR2: SNHLY and FYNNEI. The CDR3 loop is CASRGLAGLFEQFF. The CDR3 nucleotides are TGTGCCAGCAGGGGACTAGCGGGACTCTTTGAGCAGTTCTTC.

V is TRBV12-3 or TRBV12-4 and J is TRBJ2-1; 7 bases align to TRBD1. The CDR3 totals 15 residues. The V gene end was trimmed by 3 bases and the J gene end by 5 bases; junction bases not matched to a gene: 7. The CDR3 loop is CASSFWTGRDNEQFF. DNA of the CDR3: TGTGCCAGCAGTTTTTGGACAGGACGCGACAATGAGCAGTTCTTC.

The J gene is TRBJ1-5, the V gene TRBV4-3; D not resolved. The CDR3 is made up of 14 amino acids. The germline V gene has CDR1 LGHNA and CDR2 YSLEER. V was shortened by 0 bases and J by 5 bases, with 8 bases between the two germline ends. CDR3 nucleotides: TGCGCCAGCAGCCAAGATCGAAAGGATCAGCCCCAGCATTTT. Residues: CASSQDRKDQPQHF.

This clonotype was recorded at least ten times. This chain connects TRBV27 to TRBJ2-7, with D perhaps TRBD2 (5 bases). This CDR3 has 12 amino acids. The V gene lost 6 bases and the J gene lost 9 bases, with 15 bases spanning the gap. The germline gives CDR1 MNHEY, CDR2 SMNVEV (reference sequence). CDR3 DNA sequence: TGTGCCAGCAGCCTGAACGGTGCGGGGCAGTACTTC. This sequence encodes CASSLNGAGQYF.

This clonotype turned up a few times. The chain couples TRBV19 to TRBJ1-4; TRBD1 is a possible D gene (6 bases). Germline CDR1 and CDR2: LNHDA and SQIVND (reference sequence). The V end lost 6 bases, the J end lost 0 bases, and 11 bases lay between the germline ends. The CDR3 covers 15 residues. This chain's CDR3 is CASSQGTATNEKLFF. CDR3 DNA sequence: TGTGCCAGTAGCCAGGGGACGGCAACTAATGAAAAACTGTTTTTT.

This rearrangement joins TRBV20-1 to TRBJ2-7; D may be TRBD1 (5 bases). Germline V lookup: CDR1 DFQATT, CDR2 SNEGSKA (reference sequence). The CDR3 runs to 11 residues. Trimming cost V 5 bases and J 1 base, with 6 bases left between them. CDR3: CSAAGSYEQYF. DNA for the CDR3: TGCAGTGCTGCAGGGTCCTACGAGCAGTACTTC.

V and J are TRBV27 and TRBJ2-3; 10 bases line up with TRBD2. CDR3 length: 16 amino acids. Germline assignment: CDR1 MNHEY and CDR2 SMNVEV (reference sequence). V lost 2 bases to trimming and J lost 3 bases; unmatched junction nucleotides: 5. CDR3 protein: CASSLLAGVETDTQYF. CDR3 DNA: TGTGCCAGCAGTTTACTAGCGGGAGTAGAGACAGATACGCAGTATTTT.

The CDR3 DNA reads as TGCAGCGTTGAAGGCAACCCGAACACTGAAGCTTTCTTT. This gives the protein CSVEGNPNTEAFF. The V gene is TRBV29-1, the J gene TRBJ1-1, with unresolved D. The V and J ends lost 1 base and 1 base respectively, with 7 bases between them. This CDR3 comprises 13 residues. The germline V gene has CDR1 SQVTM and CDR2 ANQGSEA.

This chain connects TRBV6-5 to TRBJ1-1; D may be TRBD1 (6 bases). The CDR3 loop spans 11 amino acids. Germline loops: CDR1 MNHEY, CDR2 SVGAGI. V gave up 7 bases and J gave up 11 bases, with 14 bases separating them. Here the CDR3 reads CASIDVQGAFF. The CDR3 bases are TGTGCCAGCATCGATGTCCAGGGGGCTTTCTTT.

V and J are TRBV29-1 and TRBJ1-1; TRBD1 agrees at 9 bases. CDR1 is SQVTM and CDR2 is ANQGSEA in the germline V gene. This CDR3 comprises 14 residues. Trimming took 6 bases from V and 4 from J; bases not matched to a gene: 9. The CDR3 spells CSVPKGQGGTEAFF. In DNA form, the CDR3 reads TGCAGCGTACCTAAGGGACAGGGCGGCACTGAAGCTTTCTTT.

This chain uses TRBV29-1 with TRBJ2-1, with D perhaps TRBD1 (5 bases). The CDR3 length is 13 residues. The V and J ends lost 4 bases and 0 bases respectively, with 7 bases between them. Germline V gives CDR1 SQVTM, CDR2 ANQGSEA. CDR3 loop: CSVVRDSYNEQFF. CDR3 coding DNA: TGCAGCGTTGTCAGGGACTCCTACAATGAGCAGTTCTTC.